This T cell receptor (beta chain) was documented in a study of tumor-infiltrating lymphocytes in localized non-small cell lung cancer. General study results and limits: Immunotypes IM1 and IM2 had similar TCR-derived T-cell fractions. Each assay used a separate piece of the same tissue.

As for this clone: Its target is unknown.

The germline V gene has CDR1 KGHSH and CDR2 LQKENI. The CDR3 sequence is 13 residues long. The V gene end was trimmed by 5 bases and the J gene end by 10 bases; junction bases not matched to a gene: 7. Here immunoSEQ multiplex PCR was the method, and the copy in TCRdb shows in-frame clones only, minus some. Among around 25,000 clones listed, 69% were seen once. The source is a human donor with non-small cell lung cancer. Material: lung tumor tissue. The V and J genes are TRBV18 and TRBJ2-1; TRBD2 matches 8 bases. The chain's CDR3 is CASSRGLAEEQFF. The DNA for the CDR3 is TGTGCCAGCTCAAGAGGACTAGCTGAAGAGCAGTTCTTC.